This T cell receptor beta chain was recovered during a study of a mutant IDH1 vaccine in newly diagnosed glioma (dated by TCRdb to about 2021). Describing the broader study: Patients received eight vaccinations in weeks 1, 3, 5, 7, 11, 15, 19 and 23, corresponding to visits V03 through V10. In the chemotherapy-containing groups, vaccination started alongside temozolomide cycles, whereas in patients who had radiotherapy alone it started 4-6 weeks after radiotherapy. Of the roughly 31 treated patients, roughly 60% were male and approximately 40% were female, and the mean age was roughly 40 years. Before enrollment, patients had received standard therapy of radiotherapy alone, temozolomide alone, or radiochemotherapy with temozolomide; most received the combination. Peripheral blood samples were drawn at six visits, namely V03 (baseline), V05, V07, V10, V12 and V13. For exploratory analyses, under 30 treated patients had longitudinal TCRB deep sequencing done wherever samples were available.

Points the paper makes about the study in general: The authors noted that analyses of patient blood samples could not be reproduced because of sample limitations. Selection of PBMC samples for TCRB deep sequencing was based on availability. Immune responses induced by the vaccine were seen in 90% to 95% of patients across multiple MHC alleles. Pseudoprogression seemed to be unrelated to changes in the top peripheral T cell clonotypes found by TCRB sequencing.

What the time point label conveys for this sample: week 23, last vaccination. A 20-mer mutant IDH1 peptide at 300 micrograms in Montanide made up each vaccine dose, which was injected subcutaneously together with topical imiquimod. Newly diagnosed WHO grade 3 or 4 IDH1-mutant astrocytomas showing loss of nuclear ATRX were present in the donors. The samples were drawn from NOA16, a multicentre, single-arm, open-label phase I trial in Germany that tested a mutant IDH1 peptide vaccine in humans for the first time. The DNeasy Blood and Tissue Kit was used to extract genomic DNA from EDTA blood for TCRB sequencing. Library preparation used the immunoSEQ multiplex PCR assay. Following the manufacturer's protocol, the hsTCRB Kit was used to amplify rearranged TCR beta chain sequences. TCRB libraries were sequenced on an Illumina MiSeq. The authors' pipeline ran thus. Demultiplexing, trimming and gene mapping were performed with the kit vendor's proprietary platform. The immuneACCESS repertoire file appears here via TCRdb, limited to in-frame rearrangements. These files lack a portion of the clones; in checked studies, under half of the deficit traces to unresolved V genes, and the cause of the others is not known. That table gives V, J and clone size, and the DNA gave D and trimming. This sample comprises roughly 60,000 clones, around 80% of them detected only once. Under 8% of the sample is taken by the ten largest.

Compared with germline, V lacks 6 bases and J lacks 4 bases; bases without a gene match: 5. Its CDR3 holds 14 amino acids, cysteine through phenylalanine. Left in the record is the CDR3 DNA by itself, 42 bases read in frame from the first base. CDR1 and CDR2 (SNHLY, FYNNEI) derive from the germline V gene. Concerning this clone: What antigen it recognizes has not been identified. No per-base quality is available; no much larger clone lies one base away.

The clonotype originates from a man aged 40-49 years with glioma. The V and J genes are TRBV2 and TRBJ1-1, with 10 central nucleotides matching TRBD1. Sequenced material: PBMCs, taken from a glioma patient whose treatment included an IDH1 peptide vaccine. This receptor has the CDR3 CASSDRGLGTEAFF. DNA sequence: TGTGCCAGCAGCGACAGGGGGCTTGGCACTGAAGCTTTCTTT.